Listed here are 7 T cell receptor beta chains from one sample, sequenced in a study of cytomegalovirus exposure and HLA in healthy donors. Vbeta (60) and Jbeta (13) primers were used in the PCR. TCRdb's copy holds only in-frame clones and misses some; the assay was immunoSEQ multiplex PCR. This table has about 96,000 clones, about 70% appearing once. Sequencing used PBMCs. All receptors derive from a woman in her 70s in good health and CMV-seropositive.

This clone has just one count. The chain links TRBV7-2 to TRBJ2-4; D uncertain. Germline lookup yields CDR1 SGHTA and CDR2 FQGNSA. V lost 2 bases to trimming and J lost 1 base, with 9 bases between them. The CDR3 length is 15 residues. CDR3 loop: CASSLYTTAKNIQYF. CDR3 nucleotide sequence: TGTGCCAGCAGCTTATACACCACCGCCAAAAACATTCAGTACTTC.

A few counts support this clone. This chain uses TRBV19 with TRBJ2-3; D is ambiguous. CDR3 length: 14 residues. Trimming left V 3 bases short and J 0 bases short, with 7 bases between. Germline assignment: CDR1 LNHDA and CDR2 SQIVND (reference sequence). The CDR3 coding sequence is TGTGCCAGTAGTATGCGTGCTAGCACAGATACGCAGTATTTT. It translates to CASSMRASTDTQYF.

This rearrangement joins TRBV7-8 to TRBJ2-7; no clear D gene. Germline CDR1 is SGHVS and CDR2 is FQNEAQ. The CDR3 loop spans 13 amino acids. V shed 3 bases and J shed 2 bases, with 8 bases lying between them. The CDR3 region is CASSFERAYEQYF. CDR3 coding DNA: TGTGCCAGCAGCTTTGAACGGGCCTACGAGCAGTACTTC.

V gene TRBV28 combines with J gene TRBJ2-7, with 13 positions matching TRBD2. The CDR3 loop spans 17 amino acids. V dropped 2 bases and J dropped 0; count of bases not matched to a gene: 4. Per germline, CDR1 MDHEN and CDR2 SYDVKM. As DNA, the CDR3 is TGTGCCAGCAGTTTACTTGGACTAGCGGGAGCCTCCTACGAGCAGTACTTC. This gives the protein CASSLLGLAGASYEQYF.

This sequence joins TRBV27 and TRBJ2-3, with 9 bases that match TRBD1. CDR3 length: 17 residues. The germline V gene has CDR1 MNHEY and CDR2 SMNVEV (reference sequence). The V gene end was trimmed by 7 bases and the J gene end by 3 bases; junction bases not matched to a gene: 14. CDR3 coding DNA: TGTGCCAGCACCGTTACAGGGTACAGGGGGCGTACAGATACGCAGTATTTT. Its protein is CASTVTGYRGRTDTQYF.

Here the CDR3 reads CASSLPGGPTTYEQYF. In nucleotides, the CDR3 is TGTGCCAGCAGCCTTCCCGGAGGGCCCACCACCTACGAGCAGTACTTC. The chain joins TRBV28 to TRBJ2-7, with D tentatively TRBD2 (6 bases). This CDR3 spans 16 amino acids. V shed 6 bases and J shed 2 bases, with 20 bases lying between them. Germline V gene sequence: CDR1 MDHEN, CDR2 SYDVKM.

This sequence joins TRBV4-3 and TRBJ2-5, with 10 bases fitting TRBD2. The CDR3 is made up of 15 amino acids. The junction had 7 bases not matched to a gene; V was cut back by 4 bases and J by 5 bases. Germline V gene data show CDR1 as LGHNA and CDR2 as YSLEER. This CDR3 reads CASSPRFSGGETQYF. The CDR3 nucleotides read TGCGCCAGCAGCCCCCGATTTAGCGGGGGGGAGACCCAGTACTTC.